This T cell receptor beta chain was identified during a study of blood T cell repertoires in COVID-19. For the study at large: Sites in the United States, Italy and Spain provided acute and convalescent COVID-19 samples. PBMCs, B-cell-depleted T cells, or T cells provided the cDNA or gDNA that made up the material.

Original analysis: Reference gene primer amplification gave estimated nucleated cell counts. Profiling relied on immunoSEQ multiplex PCR, and the TCRdb table lists in-frame clones only, not all of them. V and J calls and clone size are those listed in that table; D and trimming were worked out from the DNA. The sample lists under 300,000 clones, about 87% occurring once. Trimming took 5 bases from V and 4 from J, leaving 29 bases between them. The CDR3 is 20 amino acids. Germline loops: CDR1 SEHNR, CDR2 FQNEAQ (reference sequence). This sequence joins TRBV7-9 and TRBJ2-2, with a possible D match to TRBD1 (6 bases). The sequenced sample consisted of peripheral blood. This sequence was found in a woman between 70 and 85 years old with active or convalescent COVID-19. As DNA, the CDR3 is TGTGCCAGCAGCACGCCTACTCCGACTACAGGGAAAGCGGTCACCGGGGAGCTGTTTTTT. This encodes CASSTPTPTTGKAVTGELFF.